The next 5 T cell receptor beta chains were all read from a single sample in a study of cytomegalovirus exposure and HLA in healthy donors. It was with 60 Vbeta and 13 Jbeta primers that the PCR ran. TCRdb's copy holds only in-frame clones and misses some; the assay was immunoSEQ multiplex PCR. The profile shows over 100,000 clones, roughly four fifths of them singletons. Material for sequencing was PBMCs. The receptors here all came from a man between 25 and 39 years old in good health and CMV-seropositive.

This chain uses TRBV7-9 with TRBJ1-5; 8 bases match TRBD1. V dropped 5 bases and J dropped 6; count of bases not matched to a gene: 6. CDR3 length: 14 residues. In germline, CDR1 is SEHNR, CDR2 FQNEAQ (reference sequence). For the CDR3, the DNA is TGTGCCAGCAGCCCCCGGACAGGGCGTCAGCCCCAGCATTTT. It is translated as CASSPRTGRQPQHF.

CDR3 loop: CASSTDRSLETQYF. The CDR3 nucleotides read TGTGCCAGCAGCACGGACAGAAGTTTGGAGACCCAGTACTTC. The chain uses TRBV7-9 and TRBJ2-5, with a possible D match to TRBD1 (6 bases). The CDR3 contains 14 residues. Between the trimmed V and J ends, which lost 5 bases and 5 bases, there was a span of 15 bases. Germline CDR1 reads SEHNR; CDR2 reads FQNEAQ (reference sequence). The full variable domain, with the rest looked up from reference TRBV7-9 and TRBJ2-5, is DTGVSQNPRHKITKRGQNVTFRCDPISEHNRLYWYRQTLGQGPEFLTYFQNEAQLEKSRLLSDRFSAERPKGSFSTLEIQRTEQGDSAMYLCASSTDRSLETQYFGPGTRLLVL.

This clone was detected only once. The gene calls are TRBV27 and TRBJ1-2; a weak D match, TRBD1 (6 bases). There are 15 residues in the CDR3. Germline V gives CDR1 MNHEY, CDR2 SMNVEV (reference sequence). V was clipped by 5 bases and J by 0 bases, with 13 bases between them. The CDR3 protein is CASSPVRGSNYGYTF. The CDR3 DNA reads TGTGCCAGCAGTCCCGTCAGGGGTTCTAACTATGGCTACACCTTC.

The CDR3 DNA is TGTGCCAGCAGTTTGGACAGCAGGGGCTACACCTTC. It codes for CASSLDSRGYTF. The chain joins TRBV28 to TRBJ1-2; a possible D gene is TRBD1 (6 bases). Trimming took off 3 bases at V and 8 bases at J, with 10 bases between the two ends. Germline lookup yields CDR1 MDHEN and CDR2 SYDVKM. The CDR3 loop spans 12 amino acids.

The table lists this clone with a count of one. The V gene is TRBV5-1, the J gene TRBJ2-5; 10 nucleotides match TRBD2. This CDR3 comprises 15 residues. CDR1 is SGHRS and CDR2 is YFSETQ in the germline V gene. Trimming at V came to 4 bases and at J to 4 bases, leaving 7 bases not matched to a gene. The CDR3 DNA reads TGCGCCAGCAGCGATACAGCTAGCGGGGGAGAGACCCAGTACTTC. Translated: CASSDTASGGETQYF.